This T cell receptor beta chain was found in a study of cytomegalovirus exposure and HLA in healthy donors. Germline CDR1 is SGHRS and CDR2 is YFSETQ. CDR3 length: 14 amino acids. V shed 4 bases and J 6 bases; nucleotides not matched to a gene: 7. Generated by immunoSEQ multiplex PCR, the TCRdb table keeps only in-frame clones and is missing some. The sample lists 110,000 to 150,000 clones, approximately 90% seen once, with about 0.7% in the top ten. Study results and caveats: Confirmation in vitro established that three CMV-associated chains were specific for CMV antigens.

This clone occurred many times. Its antigen is currently unknown. This TCR came from a man younger than 30 in good health and CMV-seronegative. The gene calls are TRBV5-1 and TRBJ1-2; 9 bases match TRBD1. The specimen was PBMCs. CDR3 bases: TGCGCCAGCAGCATCTCCGGGACAGGGAATGGCTACACCTTC. As protein: CASSISGTGNGYTF.